This TCR beta chain was profiled in a study of T cell repertoires in cytomegalovirus infection. Turning to the study itself: In the study, CMV epitopes included recently identified HLA-C-restricted and well-studied HLA-B-restricted ones. Carrying CMV and the relevant HLA type showed in public TCR beta signatures. General study results and limits: Carriers of CMV plus the relevant HLA were identified by cumulative public TCR beta family frequency. HLA-C-restricted CMV clonotypes gave the most frequent clonotype in two of eight donors.

Of note for this clonotype: Antigen unknown.

MiXCR, run by TCRdb on the reads, gives a single entry per CDR3 protein. This sample yields 680,000 or so distinct CDR3 sequences, of which roughly a third are seen a single time; approximately 18% belongs to the top ten. This CDR3 spans 15 amino acids. Germline CDR1 SGHNT, CDR2 YYREEE (reference sequence). Trimming removed 1 base from V and 1 base from J, with 10 bases in between. The chain combines TRBV5-4 with TRBJ2-3; D gene ambiguous. This TCR was recovered from a human donor in good health (CMV status not recorded). Some clones in this sample may be carry-over from other donors' samples. The sequencing here drew on cultured PBMCs, taken from culture after CMV antigen stimulation. The CDR3 DNA follows: TGTGCCAGCAGCTTGCGGCTTAAGGGCACAGATACGCAGTATTTT. Encoded protein: CASSLRLKGTDTQYF.